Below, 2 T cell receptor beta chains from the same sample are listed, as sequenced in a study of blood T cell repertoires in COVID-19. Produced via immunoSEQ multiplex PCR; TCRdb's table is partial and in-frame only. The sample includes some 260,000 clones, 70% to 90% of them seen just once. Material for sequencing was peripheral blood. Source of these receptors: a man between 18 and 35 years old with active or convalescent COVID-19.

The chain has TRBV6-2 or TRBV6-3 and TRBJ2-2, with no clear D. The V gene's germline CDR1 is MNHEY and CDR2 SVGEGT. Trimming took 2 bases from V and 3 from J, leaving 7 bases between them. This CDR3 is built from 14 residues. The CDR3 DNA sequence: TGTGCCAGCAGTTACCGACTCGACACCGGGGAGCTGTTTTTT. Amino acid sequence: CASSYRLDTGELFF.

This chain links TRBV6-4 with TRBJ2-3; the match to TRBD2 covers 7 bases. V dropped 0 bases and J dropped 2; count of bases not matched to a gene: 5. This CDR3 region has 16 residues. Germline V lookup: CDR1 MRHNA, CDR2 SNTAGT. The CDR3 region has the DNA TGTGCCAGCAGTGACTCGCCTGCGGGAGCCACAGATACGCAGTATTTT. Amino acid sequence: CASSDSPAGATDTQYF.